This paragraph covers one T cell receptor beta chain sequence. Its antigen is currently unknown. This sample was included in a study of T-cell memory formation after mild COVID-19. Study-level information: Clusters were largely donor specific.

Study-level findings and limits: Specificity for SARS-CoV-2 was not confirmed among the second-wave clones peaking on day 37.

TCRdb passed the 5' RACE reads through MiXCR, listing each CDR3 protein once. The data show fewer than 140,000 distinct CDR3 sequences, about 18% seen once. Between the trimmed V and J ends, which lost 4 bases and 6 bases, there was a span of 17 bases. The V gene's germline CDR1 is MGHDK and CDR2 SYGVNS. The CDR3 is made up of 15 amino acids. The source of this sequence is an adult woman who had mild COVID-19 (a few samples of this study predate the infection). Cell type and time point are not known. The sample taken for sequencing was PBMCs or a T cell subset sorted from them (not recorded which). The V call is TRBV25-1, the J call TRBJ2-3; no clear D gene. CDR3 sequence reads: CASSGSGSLGDTQYF. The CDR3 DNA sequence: TGTGCCAGCAGTGGCTCCGGGTCCCTAGGGGATACGCAGTATTTT.